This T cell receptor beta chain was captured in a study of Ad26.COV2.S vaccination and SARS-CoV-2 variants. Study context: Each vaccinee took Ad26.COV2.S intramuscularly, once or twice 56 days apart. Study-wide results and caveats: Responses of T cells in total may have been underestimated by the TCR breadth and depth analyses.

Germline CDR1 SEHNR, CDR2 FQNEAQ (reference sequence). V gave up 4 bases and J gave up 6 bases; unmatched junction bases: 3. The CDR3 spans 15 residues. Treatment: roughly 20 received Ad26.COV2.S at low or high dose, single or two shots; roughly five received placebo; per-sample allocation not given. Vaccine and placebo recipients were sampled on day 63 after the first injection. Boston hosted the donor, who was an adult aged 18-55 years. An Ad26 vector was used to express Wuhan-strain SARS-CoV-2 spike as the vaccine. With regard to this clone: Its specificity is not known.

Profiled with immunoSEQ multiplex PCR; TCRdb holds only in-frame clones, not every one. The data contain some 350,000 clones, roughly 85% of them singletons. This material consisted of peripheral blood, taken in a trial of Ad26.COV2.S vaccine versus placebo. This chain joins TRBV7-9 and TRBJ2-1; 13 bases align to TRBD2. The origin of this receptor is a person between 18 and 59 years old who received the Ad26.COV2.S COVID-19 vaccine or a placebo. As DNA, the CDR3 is TGTGCCAGCAGCTCTACTAGCGGGAGGGCCAATGAGCAGTTCTTC. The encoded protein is CASSSTSGRANEQFF.